Each of the 19 T cell receptor beta chains below was sequenced from the same sample in a study of cytomegalovirus exposure and HLA in healthy donors. Both 60 Vbeta primers and 13 Jbeta primers went into the PCR. Generated by immunoSEQ multiplex PCR, the TCRdb table keeps only in-frame clones and is missing some. There are about 64,000 clones in the sample, with less than 4% held by the top ten. Source material: PBMCs. The receptors stem from a woman younger than 30 in good health and CMV-seronegative.

This clone is called medium-sized based on its frequency. The CDR3 region is CASSPRGETQYF. The DNA for the CDR3 is TGCGCCAGCAGCCCGCGGGGAGAGACCCAGTACTTC. This sequence joins TRBV4-1 and TRBJ2-5; maybe TRBD2 (6 bases). Per germline, CDR1 MGHRA and CDR2 YSYEKL. Trimming took off 4 bases at V and 4 bases at J, with 7 bases between the two ends. The CDR3 is made up of 12 amino acids.

V and J are TRBV11-2 and TRBJ2-7; 15 bases line up with TRBD2. This CDR3 contains 17 residues. V was pared by 0 bases and J by 4 bases, with 4 bases of the junction left unmatched. From germline, CDR1 is SGHAT and CDR2 FQNNGV. The CDR3 here is CASSLDRTSGGAYEQYF. The CDR3, as DNA: TGTGCCAGCAGCTTAGATAGGACTAGCGGGGGGGCTTACGAGCAGTACTTC.

The chain employs TRBV13 and TRBJ2-3, with unresolved D. The germline V and J ends were trimmed by 0 bases and 8 bases, with 9 bases remaining between them. The CDR3 runs 13 residues. CDR1 is PRHDT and CDR2 is FYEKMQ in the germline V gene (reference sequence). The CDR3 protein is CASSLGISGTQYF. For the CDR3, the DNA is TGTGCCAGCAGCTTAGGTATCAGTGGTACGCAGTATTTT.

The rearrangement joins TRBV6-1 to TRBJ1-1; 7 bases agree with TRBD1. The germline gives CDR1 MNHNS, CDR2 SASEGT. CDR3 length: 15 amino acids. V was clipped by 5 bases and J by 5 bases; unmatched bases: 11. The CDR3 DNA follows: TGTGCCAGCAGTCCCGAAAAGGGGGCGTGGACTGAAGCTTTCTTT. As protein: CASSPEKGAWTEAFF.

This chain connects TRBV7-9 to TRBJ2-7, with a tentative D call TRBD2 (6 bases). Looked up from germline, CDR1 is SEHNR and CDR2 is FQNEAQ (reference sequence). The V gene lost 5 bases and the J gene lost 11 bases, with 13 bases spanning the gap. The CDR3 has 11 amino acids. The CDR3 coding sequence is TGTGCCAGCAGCCATAACCGGGAGAAGTACTTC. Protein: CASSHNREKYF.

The rearrangement links TRBV30 to TRBJ2-5, with TRBD2 matching 7 bases. CDR1 and CDR2 (germline): GTSNPN, SVGIG (reference sequence). The CDR3 runs 15 residues. V was pared by 0 bases and J by 2 bases, with 6 bases of the junction left unmatched. The CDR3 nucleotides read TGTGCCTGGAGTGTAGGTAGGGGAGGGCAAGAGACCCAGTACTTC. The encoded protein is CAWSVGRGGQETQYF.

V gene TRBV25-1 combines with J gene TRBJ2-3; 8 nucleotides align to TRBD2. V was pared by 4 bases and J by 4 bases, with 10 bases of the junction left unmatched. This CDR3 comprises 16 residues. Germline-derived CDR1 and CDR2 are MGHDK and SYGVNS. CDR3 sequence (DNA): TGTGCCAGCAGTGGCTCAGCGGGAGTTGAGGCAGATACGCAGTATTTT. Translating it yields CASSGSAGVEADTQYF.

This chain uses TRBV7-6 with TRBJ2-7; a possible D gene is TRBD2 (6 bases). The CDR3 covers 14 residues. The V gene lost 5 bases and the J gene lost 6 bases, with 17 bases spanning the gap. The V gene's germline CDR1 is SGHVS and CDR2 FNYEAQ. CDR3: CASSLTSKGSEQYF. CDR3 in DNA: TGTGCCAGCAGCCTGACTAGTAAGGGTTCCGAGCAGTACTTC.

The J gene is TRBJ1-5, the V gene TRBV9; no clear D gene. CDR3 size: 14 residues. With 3 bases removed from V and 0 bases from J, the gap between germline ends came to 7 bases. The germline gives CDR1 SGDLS, CDR2 YYNGEE. CDR3 residues: CASSADNSNQPQHF. The CDR3 region has the DNA TGTGCCAGCAGCGCAGATAATAGCAATCAGCCCCAGCATTTT.

The rearrangement uses TRBV7-6 and TRBJ1-4; D call uncertain. In germline, CDR1 is SGHVS, CDR2 FNYEAQ. The CDR3 loop spans 14 amino acids. Trimming removed 5 bases from V and 4 bases from J, with 11 bases in between. CDR3 amino acids: CASSPRIGNEKLFF. CDR3 nucleotide sequence: TGTGCCAGCAGCCCGCGGATCGGTAATGAAAAACTGTTTTTT.

The chain is built from TRBV6-5 and TRBJ2-7, with D perhaps matching TRBD1 (5 bases). V was trimmed by 6 bases and J by 0 bases, leaving 15 bases between them. Germline V gene lookup returns CDR1 MNHEY and CDR2 SVGAGI. The CDR3 consists of 15 residues. The CDR3 bases are TGTGCCAGCAGGCGCGGCCGGACATTCTCCTACGAGCAGTACTTC. Amino acid sequence: CASRRGRTFSYEQYF.

V and J are TRBV4-2 and TRBJ2-7; TRBD2 is a possible D gene (5 bases). CDR3 length equals 16 residues. The germline V gene has CDR1 LGHNA and CDR2 YNFKEQ. Trimming left V 0 bases short and J 3 bases short, with 15 bases between. DNA for the CDR3: TGTGCCAGCAGCCAAGAGGGCGATAGCGAGTTCTACGAGCAGTACTTC. Translation: CASSQEGDSEFYEQYF.

The V call is TRBV6-5, the J call TRBJ1-1; D is undetermined. The CDR3 totals 14 residues. Trimming removed 9 bases from V and 0 bases from J, with 14 bases in between. Germline values: CDR1 MNHEY, CDR2 SVGAGI. The CDR3 region has the DNA TGTGCCAGTTCGCCTTTGAGGGTGAACACTGAAGCTTTCTTT. Protein sequence: CASSPLRVNTEAFF.

The chain recombines TRBV7-2 with TRBJ1-1; TRBD1 aligns across 7 bases. CDR1 and CDR2 from the germline V gene are SGHTA and FQGNSA. V lost 5 bases and J lost 5; bases outside the gene matches: 5. This CDR3 contains 13 residues. CDR3 nucleotide sequence: TGTGCCAGCAGCCCAGGGGGTAGGACTGAAGCTTTCTTT. It translates to CASSPGGRTEAFF.

This chain connects TRBV6-1 to TRBJ2-7, with 10 nucleotides matching TRBD1. V gave up 3 bases and J gave up 5 bases; unmatched junction bases: 7. Germline V lookup: CDR1 MNHNS, CDR2 SASEGT. The CDR3 spans 15 residues. The CDR3 DNA sequence: TGTGCCAGCAGTGAGGGGACAGGGGATGTACACGAGCAGTACTTC. Its protein is CASSEGTGDVHEQYF.

This chain connects TRBV6-1 to TRBJ1-1, with TRBD1 identical over 7 bases. The length of the CDR3 is 12 residues. V shed 3 bases, J shed 8 bases, and the junction held 3 bases outside the gene matches. Germline CDR1 MNHNS, CDR2 SASEGT. The CDR3 nucleotides read TGTGCCAGCAGTGAGGGACAGTCAGAAGCTTTCTTT. The encoded protein is CASSEGQSEAFF.

The chain links TRBV5-1 to TRBJ2-7, with 7 bases fitting TRBD1. The CDR3 length is 14 residues. Trimming cost V 9 bases and J 3 bases; bases outside gene matches: 12. The germline gives CDR1 SGHRS, CDR2 YFSETQ. CDR3 in amino acids: CAKGSGTAHYEQYF. CDR3 sequence (DNA): TGCGCCAAGGGATCCGGGACAGCACACTACGAGCAGTACTTC.

The chain couples TRBV6-1 to TRBJ1-2; D possibly corresponds to TRBD1 (5 bases). Germline CDR1 MNHNS, CDR2 SASEGT. CDR3 length equals 14 residues. V was trimmed by 2 bases and J by 3 bases, leaving 10 bases between them. The CDR3 reads CASSERGGDYGYTF. The CDR3 DNA reads TGTGCCAGCAGTGAACGGGGGGGGGACTATGGCTACACCTTC.

For the CDR3, the DNA is TGTGCCAGCAGTTTTGGGGACAGGCAAGAGACCCAGTACTTC. Its protein product is CASSFGDRQETQYF. J is TRBJ2-5 and V is TRBV27; TRBD1 matches at 8 bases. CDR1 is MNHEY and CDR2 is SMNVEV in the germline V gene (reference sequence). The CDR3 runs to 14 residues. V gave up 3 bases and J gave up 2 bases; unmatched junction bases: 2.